Listed below are T cell receptor beta chains from one sample, sequenced in a study of T cell changes during pregnancy in multiple sclerosis. Produced via immunoSEQ multiplex PCR; TCRdb's table is partial and in-frame only. The sample has tens of thousands of clones; 90% are singletons. The sequences come from peripheral blood, collected in the third trimester of pregnancy. The origin of the receptors is a female donor with multiple sclerosis, enrolled in a pregnancy study. Both conserved end residues are part of each CDR3. A D gene is named only where the DNA matches it firmly. Not every row has a clone size; where given, it reads once, few, many or a size class.

D gene: TRBD2
J gene: TRBJ2-5
V gene: TRBV6-5
clone size: -
CDR3 DNA: TGTGCCAGCAGCAACGGGGGGGCCGAGTCCCAGTACTTC
CDR3 protein: CASSNGGAESQYF

D gene: TRBD1
J gene: TRBJ1-1
V gene: TRBV7-3
clone size: once
CDR3 DNA: TGTGCCAGCAGCCCGGGACAGGGCGTGGCTGAAGCTTTCTTT
CDR3 protein: CASSPGQGVAEAFF

D gene: -
J gene: TRBJ2-2
V gene: TRBV7-3
clone size: -
CDR3 DNA: TGTGCCAGCAGCTCCTCAGGGGGGAGCACCGGGGAGCTGTTTTTT
CDR3 protein: CASSSSGGSTGELFF

D gene: -
J gene: TRBJ1-5
V gene: TRBV6-5
clone size: -
CDR3 DNA: TGTGCCACGCACCCCGGGCCAGGGGACCATCAGCCCCAGCATTTT
CDR3 protein: CATHPGPGDHQPQHF

D gene: TRBD2
J gene: TRBJ2-4
V gene: TRBV5-6
clone size: -
CDR3 DNA: TGTGCCAGCAGCACGGGACTAGTTCAGTACTTC
CDR3 protein: CASSTGLVQYF

D gene: TRBD2
J gene: TRBJ2-1
V gene: TRBV6-1
clone size: once
CDR3 DNA: TGTGCCGCCAGAAGCACTAGCGGGGGTTACAATGAGCAGTTCTTC
CDR3 protein: CAARSTSGGYNEQFF

D gene: -
J gene: TRBJ2-1
V gene: TRBV4-2
clone size: -
CDR3 DNA: TGTGCCAGCAGCCAAGTAGGGGCCTCCTACAATGAGCAGTTCTTC
CDR3 protein: CASSQVGASYNEQFF

D gene: TRBD1
J gene: TRBJ1-6
V gene: TRBV7-6
clone size: -
CDR3 DNA: TGTGCCAGCACCAACCGCCCGGACAGGGCCCAGTCACCCCTCCACTTT
CDR3 protein: CASTNRPDRAQSPLHF

D gene: TRBD2
J gene: TRBJ2-3
V gene: TRBV5-1
clone size: -
CDR3 DNA: TGCGCCAGCAGCATGGCGGGAGGGCCGTGGGATACGCAGTATTTT
CDR3 protein: CASSMAGGPWDTQYF

D gene: -
J gene: TRBJ1-3
V gene: TRBV7-9
clone size: -
CDR3 DNA: TGTGCCAGCAGCTTACATTCCGGCTCTGGAAACACCATATATTTT
CDR3 protein: CASSLHSGSGNTIYF

D gene: -
J gene: TRBJ2-3
V gene: TRBV9
clone size: -
CDR3 DNA: TGTGCCAGCAGCGTAGAATTTCACACAGATACGCAGTATTTT
CDR3 protein: CASSVEFHTDTQYF

D gene: TRBD1
J gene: TRBJ1-5
V gene: TRBV19
clone size: -
CDR3 DNA: TGTGCCAGTACGGAATGGATGCCGGGACAGGGGACTCAGCCCCAGCATTTT
CDR3 protein: CASTEWMPGQGTQPQHF

D gene: -
J gene: TRBJ2-6
V gene: TRBV7-9
clone size: -
CDR3 DNA: TGTGCCAGCAGCCCTCCTCGGGCCAACGTCCTGACTTTC
CDR3 protein: CASSPPRANVLTF

D gene: TRBD1
J gene: TRBJ1-4
V gene: TRBV30
clone size: -
CDR3 DNA: TGTGCCTGGGCGGACAGGGGTTGGAATGAAAAACTGTTTTTT
CDR3 protein: CAWADRGWNEKLFF

D gene: TRBD1
J gene: TRBJ1-2
V gene: TRBV6-1
clone size: once
CDR3 DNA: TGTGCCAGCAGTGAAGGACAGGGGACAAACTATGGCTACACCTTC
CDR3 protein: CASSEGQGTNYGYTF

D gene: TRBD2
J gene: TRBJ2-1
V gene: TRBV5-5
clone size: -
CDR3 DNA: TGTGCCAGCAGCTTGGCGGGGCCGGCTAGCGGGAGGTCTCAAGGTGAGCAGTTCTTC
CDR3 protein: CASSLAGPASGRSQGEQFF

D gene: -
J gene: TRBJ1-3
V gene: TRBV19
clone size: once
CDR3 DNA: TGTGCCAGCCGTATAGCAGGCCCTGACACCATATATTTT
CDR3 protein: CASRIAGPDTIYF

D gene: TRBD2
J gene: TRBJ2-3
V gene: TRBV5-1
clone size: -
CDR3 DNA: TGCGCCAGCACCTTTAAGATAGCGGGCCCCACAGATACGCAGTATTTT
CDR3 protein: CASTFKIAGPTDTQYF

D gene: TRBD1
J gene: TRBJ1-4
V gene: TRBV18
clone size: -
CDR3 DNA: TGTGCCAGCTCACCGGGGACAGATAGCGAAAAACTGTTTTTT
CDR3 protein: CASSPGTDSEKLFF

D gene: -
J gene: TRBJ2-2
V gene: TRBV6-5
clone size: -
CDR3 DNA: TGTGCCAGCAGTTACTCGACAACTAGCCACGGGGAGCTGTTTTTT
CDR3 protein: CASSYSTTSHGELFF

D gene: -
J gene: TRBJ1-2
V gene: TRBV30
clone size: once
CDR3 DNA: TGTGCCTGGAGTGTACTTGAGGGAGGCTACACCTTC
CDR3 protein: CAWSVLEGGYTF

D gene: TRBD1
J gene: TRBJ1-5
V gene: TRBV5-1
clone size: -
CDR3 DNA: TGCGCCAGCAGCCCAGGGACAGGCCTCAATCAGCCCCAGCATTTT
CDR3 protein: CASSPGTGLNQPQHF

D gene: -
J gene: TRBJ2-2
V gene: TRBV25-1
clone size: -
CDR3 DNA: TGTGCCAGCAGCGGACAGCTTAACACCGGGGAGCTGTTTTTT
CDR3 protein: CASSGQLNTGELFF

D gene: TRBD2
J gene: TRBJ2-7
V gene: TRBV11-2
clone size: once
CDR3 DNA: TGTGCCAGCAGCTTAGATCGTCCGAGCGGGAGGTACGAGCAGTACTTC
CDR3 protein: CASSLDRPSGRYEQYF

D gene: -
J gene: TRBJ2-7
V gene: TRBV7-2
clone size: once
CDR3 DNA: TGTGCCAGCAGCTCACAGGGTCGCGAGCAGTACTTC
CDR3 protein: CASSSQGREQYF

D gene: TRBD1
J gene: TRBJ1-5
V gene: TRBV7-2
clone size: -
CDR3 DNA: TGTGCCAGCAGCCGCGAGACAGGGCGACATCAGCCCCAGCATTTT
CDR3 protein: CASSRETGRHQPQHF

D gene: -
J gene: TRBJ2-2
V gene: TRBV5-8
clone size: -
CDR3 DNA: TGTGCCAGCAGCCTGGCAGTCACCGGGGAGCTGTTTTTT
CDR3 protein: CASSLAVTGELFF

D gene: -
J gene: TRBJ2-7
V gene: TRBV25-1
clone size: -
CDR3 DNA: TGTGCCAGCAGTCCAAACTACGAGCAGTACTTC
CDR3 protein: CASSPNYEQYF

D gene: -
J gene: TRBJ2-7
V gene: TRBV6-6
clone size: -
CDR3 DNA: TGTGCCAGCAGTTCCTCCGGGACTTCCTACGAGCAGTACTTC
CDR3 protein: CASSSSGTSYEQYF

D gene: -
J gene: TRBJ1-1
V gene: TRBV11-2
clone size: -
CDR3 DNA: TGTGCCAGCAGCTCAGGGGCAGGGACTGAAGCTTTCTTT
CDR3 protein: CASSSGAGTEAFF

D gene: -
J gene: TRBJ1-1
V gene: TRBV30
clone size: few
CDR3 DNA: TGTGCCTGGAGTCCCGGGGGGACTGAAGCTTTCTTT
CDR3 protein: CAWSPGGTEAFF

D gene: -
J gene: TRBJ1-3
V gene: TRBV7-6
clone size: -
CDR3 DNA: TGTGCCAGCAGCCCCCGGGGGAGCTTAGGCGATGGAAACACCATATATTTT
CDR3 protein: CASSPRGSLGDGNTIYF

D gene: -
J gene: TRBJ1-1
V gene: TRBV27
clone size: few
CDR3 DNA: TGTGCCAGCAAGAACAGGGTGGACACTGAAGCTTTCTTT
CDR3 protein: CASKNRVDTEAFF

D gene: -
J gene: TRBJ2-7
V gene: TRBV5-4
clone size: -
CDR3 DNA: TGTGCCAGCAGCCCGGAGAGGCGGCAGGGCTACGAGCAGTACTTC
CDR3 protein: CASSPERRQGYEQYF

D gene: -
J gene: TRBJ1-1
V gene: TRBV29-1
clone size: few
CDR3 DNA: TGCAGCGTTGAAGGGCGGGGGGCTCGGACTGAAGCTTTCTTT
CDR3 protein: CSVEGRGARTEAFF

D gene: -
J gene: TRBJ1-1
V gene: TRBV30
clone size: -
CDR3 DNA: TGTGCCTGGGCCGGGAGGAACACTGAAGCTTTCTTT
CDR3 protein: CAWAGRNTEAFF

D gene: TRBD1
J gene: TRBJ2-7
V gene: TRBV6-6
clone size: -
CDR3 DNA: TGTGCCAGCAGAACGATACGACAGGGTGGGTACGAGCAGTACTTC
CDR3 protein: CASRTIRQGGYEQYF

D gene: -
J gene: TRBJ1-1
V gene: TRBV7-2
clone size: -
CDR3 DNA: TGTGCCAGCAGTTTTTACGAGCTTGAAGCTTTCTTT
CDR3 protein: CASSFYELEAFF

D gene: TRBD2
J gene: TRBJ2-3
V gene: TRBV7-9
clone size: -
CDR3 DNA: TGTGCCAGCAGCGGGGTAGCGGGAGTTTGGGATACGCAGTATTTT
CDR3 protein: CASSGVAGVWDTQYF

D gene: -
J gene: TRBJ2-1
V gene: TRBV19
clone size: -
CDR3 DNA: TGTGCCAGTACCACGAGCGGTGAGCAGTTCTTC
CDR3 protein: CASTTSGEQFF

D gene: TRBD2
J gene: TRBJ2-1
V gene: TRBV10-1
clone size: -
CDR3 DNA: TGCGCCAGCAGTGAGACGGGAGGGCCATTCAATGAGCAGTTCTTC
CDR3 protein: CASSETGGPFNEQFF

D gene: TRBD1
J gene: TRBJ1-4
V gene: TRBV6-5
clone size: once
CDR3 DNA: TGTGCCAGCAGTTTTCAGGGACAGGGGAATGAAAAACTGTTTTTT
CDR3 protein: CASSFQGQGNEKLFF

D gene: TRBD2
J gene: TRBJ2-5
V gene: TRBV12-5
clone size: -
CDR3 DNA: TGTGCTAGTGGTTCAAGACTAGCGGGGGTCCAGGAGACCCAGTACTTC
CDR3 protein: CASGSRLAGVQETQYF

D gene: -
J gene: TRBJ2-7
V gene: TRBV11-2
clone size: -
CDR3 DNA: TGTGCCAGCAGCTTATCAGGGGGGTCCTACGAGCAGTACTTC
CDR3 protein: CASSLSGGSYEQYF

D gene: TRBD1
J gene: TRBJ2-1
V gene: TRBV29-1
clone size: -
CDR3 DNA: TGCAGCGTTGGGGACAGTACTAATGAGCAGTTCTTC
CDR3 protein: CSVGDSTNEQFF

D gene: -
J gene: TRBJ2-7
V gene: TRBV4-1
clone size: -
CDR3 DNA: TGCGCCAGCAGCCAAGAGGATTACAGAACCTACGAGCAGTACTTC
CDR3 protein: CASSQEDYRTYEQYF

D gene: TRBD2
J gene: TRBJ2-1
V gene: TRBV19
clone size: -
CDR3 DNA: TGTGCCAGTAGTATAAGTATGTGGACTAGCCTGTTGGATGAGCAGTTCTTC
CDR3 protein: CASSISMWTSLLDEQFF

D gene: -
J gene: TRBJ2-1
V gene: TRBV10-3
clone size: -
CDR3 DNA: TGTGCCATCAGTCCCGGACGGGACTACAATGAGCAGTTCTTC
CDR3 protein: CAISPGRDYNEQFF

D gene: -
J gene: TRBJ2-1
V gene: TRBV5-1
clone size: -
CDR3 DNA: TGCGCCAGCAGCTTGGCCATGGCGGGTTTCTCCTACAATGAGCAGTTCTTC
CDR3 protein: CASSLAMAGFSYNEQFF

D gene: TRBD2
J gene: TRBJ2-6
V gene: TRBV7-9
clone size: -
CDR3 DNA: TGTGCAAGCGGGGACTCCTCTGGGGCCAACGTCCTGACTTTC
CDR3 protein: CASGDSSGANVLTF

D gene: TRBD1
J gene: TRBJ2-1
V gene: TRBV4-2
clone size: -
CDR3 DNA: TGTGCCAGCGTACAGGGGTTAAATGATCACAATGAGCAGTTCTTC
CDR3 protein: CASVQGLNDHNEQFF

D gene: TRBD2
J gene: TRBJ2-1
V gene: TRBV6-4
clone size: -
CDR3 DNA: TGTGCCAGCAGTGACTCTGGTGGGGGGGGGTCTAAGCAGTTCTTC
CDR3 protein: CASSDSGGGGSKQFF

D gene: -
J gene: TRBJ1-2
V gene: TRBV5-6
clone size: -
CDR3 DNA: TGTGCCAGCAGCACAGGTAACTATGGCTACACCTTC
CDR3 protein: CASSTGNYGYTF

D gene: TRBD1
J gene: TRBJ2-7
V gene: TRBV27
clone size: -
CDR3 DNA: TGTGCCAGCAGTTGGGACAGGGCGGGCGAGCAGTACTTC
CDR3 protein: CASSWDRAGEQYF

D gene: TRBD2
J gene: TRBJ2-3
V gene: TRBV11-2
clone size: -
CDR3 DNA: TGTGCCAGCAGCTTAGAAGCCGGGACTAGCGGGACAGATACGCAGTATTTT
CDR3 protein: CASSLEAGTSGTDTQYF

D gene: -
J gene: TRBJ1-1
V gene: TRBV2
clone size: few
CDR3 DNA: TGTGCCAGCGCGGTCGTCACTGAAGCTTTCTTT
CDR3 protein: CASAVVTEAFF

D gene: TRBD2
J gene: TRBJ2-1
V gene: TRBV10-3
clone size: -
CDR3 DNA: TGTGCCATACGGACTAGCGGAGATATATACAATGAGCAGTTCTTC
CDR3 protein: CAIRTSGDIYNEQFF

D gene: TRBD2
J gene: TRBJ2-7
V gene: TRBV30
clone size: -
CDR3 DNA: TGTGCCTGGAGTGTACCGCTAGCGGGAGCGCGAGAGCAGTACTTC
CDR3 protein: CAWSVPLAGAREQYF

D gene: -
J gene: TRBJ2-5
V gene: TRBV19
clone size: few
CDR3 DNA: TGTGCCAGTAGTAGGGGGGGGCCGACGGGGGAGACCCAGTACTTC
CDR3 protein: CASSRGGPTGETQYF